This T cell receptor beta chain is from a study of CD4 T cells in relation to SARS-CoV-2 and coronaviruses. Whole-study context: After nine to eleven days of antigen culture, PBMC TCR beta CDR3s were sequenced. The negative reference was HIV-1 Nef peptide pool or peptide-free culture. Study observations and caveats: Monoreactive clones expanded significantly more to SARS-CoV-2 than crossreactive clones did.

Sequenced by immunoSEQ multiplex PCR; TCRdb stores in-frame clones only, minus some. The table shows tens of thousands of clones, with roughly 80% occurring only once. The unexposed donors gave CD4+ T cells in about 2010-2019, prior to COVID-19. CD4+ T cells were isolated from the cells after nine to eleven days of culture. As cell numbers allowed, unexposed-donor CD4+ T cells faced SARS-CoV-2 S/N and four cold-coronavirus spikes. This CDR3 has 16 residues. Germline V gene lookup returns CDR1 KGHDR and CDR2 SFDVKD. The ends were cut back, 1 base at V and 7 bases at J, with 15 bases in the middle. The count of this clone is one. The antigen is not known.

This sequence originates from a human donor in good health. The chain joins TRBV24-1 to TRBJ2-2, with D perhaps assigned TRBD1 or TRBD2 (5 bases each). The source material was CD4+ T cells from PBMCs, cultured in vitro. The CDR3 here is CATSDFGAGLSGELFF. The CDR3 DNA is TGTGCCACCAGTGATTTTGGGGCGGGTCTCAGCGGGGAGCTGTTTTTT.